Given below is one TCR beta chain in context. Antigen specificity is unknown. At one boundary the junction diverges from the germline segment, which might be a read error. This specimen comes from a study of human T cells and chemical hapten exposure. The wider study: The sensitizing agent was 2% DPC, placed on around 2 cm by around 2 cm of upper inner arm skin.

This CDR3 has 17 amino acids. Germline V lookup: CDR1 SGHTA, CDR2 FQGNSA. TCRdb fed the RACE reads into MiXCR, producing one record per CDR3 protein. The profile shows about 84,000 distinct CDR3 sequences, about 10% of them singletons. As to time point: patch test 2, 6 weeks after DPC sensitization. Stated treatment: therapeutic diphenylcyclopropenone sensitization with weekly scalp DPC. Study observations and caveats: Expanded TCRs were compared with controls, and the expanded TCRs formed significantly more large CDR3 similarity clusters.

This chain uses TRBV7-2 with TRBJ2-6; D is unresolved. The starting material was whole blood, obtained in connection with sensitization to the hapten diphenylcyclopropenone (DPC). The sequence derives from a woman aged 45-65 years with alopecia areata. Some clones in this sample may be carry-over from other donors' samples. The CDR3 sequence is CVSSSLFDTRRANVLTF. DNA for the CDR3: TGTGTCAGCAGCTCCCTATTTGACACGCGCAGGGCCAACGTCCTGACTTTC.